Below, one T cell receptor beta chain is given with its context. Its specificity is unknown. This sample stems from a study of identical twins. TCRdb used MiXCR to reprocess the 5' RACE reads, holding one entry per CDR3 protein. The sample has 1,800,000 or so distinct CDR3 sequences; about 32% are singletons. Study findings and constraints: Invariant MAIT and iNKT cells are populations that could partly confound zero-insertion analyses. Researchers reported excess low generation probability among twin-shared out-of-frame alpha sequences. The analysis was cross-sectional rather than longitudinal within donors.

Germline CDR1 SGDLS, CDR2 YYNGEE. This CDR3 has 14 amino acids. Trimming took 3 bases from V and 5 from J, leaving 12 bases between them. The chain joins TRBV9 to TRBJ2-1; D is perhaps TRBD2 (7 bases). This receptor was identified in a newborn girl in good health. Sequences were obtained from cord blood. The CDR3 sequence: CASSEGGTHNEQFF. The CDR3, as DNA: TGTGCCAGCAGCGAGGGGGGGACCCACAATGAGCAGTTCTTC.